Shown below are 25 T cell receptor beta chains from a single sample sequenced in a study of blood T cell repertoires in COVID-19 (dated by TCRdb to about 2020). Library creation used the immunoSEQ multiplex PCR assay. TCRdb stores this immuneACCESS table with in-frame sequences only. Part of the clones is absent; in the studies checked, under half of the shortfall reflects unresolved V genes, and no reason is known for the rest. The table for this sample lists a few hundred thousand clones; approximately 86% of them were counted only once. The ten largest clones add up to over 6% of the sample. The specimen sequenced was peripheral blood. Receptors originate from a woman aged 70 to 79 with active or convalescent COVID-19.

V is TRBV7-7 and J is TRBJ2-6, with no clear D. The CDR3 loop spans 15 amino acids. Looked up from germline, CDR1 is SSHAT and CDR2 is FNYEAQ (reference sequence). V was trimmed by 1 base and J by 0 bases, leaving 4 bases between them. For the CDR3, the DNA is TGTGCCAGCAGCTTAGGTATCTCTGGGGCCAACGTCCTGACTTTC. Its protein is CASSLGISGANVLTF.

The chain is built from TRBV6-2 or TRBV6-3 and TRBJ2-7; D not certain. Germline CDR1 is MNHEY and CDR2 is SVGEGT. With 2 bases removed from V and 2 bases from J, the gap between germline ends came to 19 bases. This CDR3 region has 17 residues. CDR3 loop: CASSYSHSRWLTYEQYF. CDR3 bases: TGTGCCAGCAGTTACAGTCATAGTCGGTGGTTGACCTACGAGCAGTACTTC.

The chain couples TRBV5-4 to TRBJ1-2; D may be TRBD1 (5 bases). This CDR3 is built from 14 residues. V shed 3 bases and J shed 4 bases, with 13 bases lying between them. From germline, CDR1 is SGHNT and CDR2 YYREEE (reference sequence). The CDR3 reads CASSWRQLSYGYTF. The CDR3 nucleotides are TGTGCCAGCAGCTGGAGACAGCTGTCCTATGGCTACACCTTC.

The rearrangement links TRBV25-1 to TRBJ1-6; no firm D call. Germline values: CDR1 MGHDK, CDR2 SYGVNS. V was trimmed by 6 bases and J by 4 bases, leaving 10 bases between them. This CDR3 contains 14 residues. The CDR3 region has the DNA TGTGCCAGCAGACGGGGAGGGTATAATTCACCCCTCCACTTT. This translates into CASRRGGYNSPLHF.

The CDR3 bases are TGCGCCAGCAGCTTGTTGGCGGGGGTCAATGAGCAGTTCTTC. Amino acids: CASSLLAGVNEQFF. The chain joins TRBV5-1 to TRBJ2-1; 7 bases fit TRBD2. Germline trimming cut 1 base from V and 6 bases from J; bases unmatched to any gene: 4. This CDR3 region has 14 residues. The germline gives CDR1 SGHRS, CDR2 YFSETQ.

The V call is TRBV4-3, the J call TRBJ1-2; no reliable D call. The CDR3 is made up of 14 amino acids. Germline V gene data show CDR1 as LGHNA and CDR2 as YSLEER. Trimming stripped 0 bases from V and 4 bases from J, with 9 bases between. The CDR3 DNA follows: TGCGCCAGCAGCCAAGATCCAGGATCCTATGGCTACACCTTC. The encoded protein is CASSQDPGSYGYTF.

The V call is TRBV5-1, the J call TRBJ1-1, with D uncertain. This CDR3 spans 15 amino acids. The V gene lost 3 bases and the J gene lost 1 base, with 13 bases spanning the gap. The germline CDR1 and CDR2 sequences are SGHRS and YFSETQ. CDR3 in DNA: TGCGCCAGCAGCTCGAGGCCCATAAAGAACACTGAAGCTTTCTTT. It translates to CASSSRPIKNTEAFF.

Here the CDR3 reads CASSLQGDEKLFF. The CDR3 bases are TGTGCCAGCAGCTTACAGGGGGATGAAAAACTGTTTTTT. The genes are TRBV5-4 and TRBJ1-4; 8 nucleotides agree with TRBD1. Germline V gives CDR1 SGHNT, CDR2 YYREEE (reference sequence). V dropped 2 bases and J dropped 6; count of bases not matched to a gene: 0. CDR3 size: 13 residues.

This chain uses TRBV5-4 with TRBJ1-1; possible D gene TRBD1, 6 bases. V was shortened by 4 bases and J by 4 bases, with 14 bases between the two germline ends. Germline V lookup: CDR1 SGHNT, CDR2 YYREEE (reference sequence). This CDR3 is built from 14 residues. The CDR3 DNA sequence: TGTGCCAGCAGCCCGCAGGGGCTTGGCACTGAAGCTTTCTTT. Translating gives CASSPQGLGTEAFF.

The rearrangement links TRBV20-1 to TRBJ2-1; possibly TRBD2 for D (5 bases). Trimming shortened V by 2 bases and J by 13 bases, and 9 bases separated the two germline ends. Germline CDR1 and CDR2: DFQATT and SNEGSKA (reference sequence). The CDR3 contains 10 residues. CDR3 nucleotides: TGCAGTGCTAGAACTAGGAGTCAGTTCTTC. Translated: CSARTRSQFF.

The CDR3 DNA reads TGTGCCAGCAGTCTCGGAGATACGCAGTATTTT. Its protein product is CASSLGDTQYF. V usage is TRBV6-5 and J usage is TRBJ2-3; no clear D. The CDR3 sequence is 11 residues long. The germline gives CDR1 MNHEY, CDR2 SVGAGI. The V and J ends lost 5 bases and 5 bases respectively, with 5 bases between them.

The CDR3 DNA follows: TGCGCCAGCAGCTTGGCCCATCTCAGGGACGGGGAGCTGTTTTTT. Protein product: CASSLAHLRDGELFF. The V gene is TRBV5-1, the J gene TRBJ2-2; a possible D gene is TRBD1 (5 bases). This CDR3 region has 15 residues. The germline CDR1 and CDR2 sequences are SGHRS and YFSETQ. V lost 0 bases, J lost 7 bases, and 13 bases lay in between.

This chain links TRBV4-3 with TRBJ2-3, with TRBD1 as a possible D gene (5 bases). V was clipped by 1 base and J by 9 bases, with 8 bases between them. Germline loops: CDR1 LGHNA, CDR2 YSLEER. The CDR3 totals 12 residues. In DNA form, the CDR3 reads TGCGCCAGCAGCCAAGCAGGGTCCACGCAGTATTTT. Translated: CASSQAGSTQYF.

This chain uses TRBV5-6 with TRBJ1-2; D remains ambiguous. The V and J ends lost 2 bases and 7 bases respectively, with 9 bases between them. Per the germline V gene, CDR1 is SGHDT and CDR2 is YYEEEE. The CDR3 extends over 12 amino acids. The DNA of the CDR3 is TGTGCCAGCAGCTTCGGGAAGACTGGCTACACCTTC. This translates into CASSFGKTGYTF.

The chain recombines TRBV3-1 (or the pseudogene TRBV3-2) with TRBJ1-1; no reliable D call. Germline V gene data show CDR1 as LGHDT and CDR2 as YNNKEL (reference sequence). The CDR3 is 13 amino acids. V lost 3 bases to trimming and J lost 5 bases, with 10 bases between them. This CDR3 reads CASSHGVGTEAFF. DNA of the CDR3: TGTGCCAGCAGCCACGGGGTTGGGACTGAAGCTTTCTTT.

The chain carries TRBV7-2 and TRBJ1-5; tentatively, D is TRBD1 (5 bases). V was shortened by 2 bases and J by 11 bases, with 16 bases between the two germline ends. Per germline, CDR1 SGHTA and CDR2 FQGNSA. The CDR3 is 14 amino acids. In DNA, the CDR3 is TGTGCCAGCAGCTTAAAGGCGGCCCGGGGGACCCAGCATTTT. Translated: CASSLKAARGTQHF.

This clone was found once. This chain joins TRBV18 and TRBJ1-2; the D gene is possibly TRBD1 (5 bases). The germline V gene encodes CDR1 KGHSH and CDR2 LQKENI. Trimming removed 3 bases at V and 6 bases at J, with 14 bases between. CDR3 length: 14 residues. The CDR3 DNA follows: TGTGCCAGCTCACCGAATGGGGGAGGAAATGGCTACACCTTC. The encoded protein is CASSPNGGGNGYTF.

The chain combines TRBV7-8 with TRBJ2-7, with a tentative D call TRBD1 (6 bases). The CDR3 is made up of 13 amino acids. The V gene's germline CDR1 is SGHVS and CDR2 FQNEAQ. The V and J ends lost 5 bases and 3 bases respectively, with 11 bases between them. The DNA for the CDR3 is TGTGCCAGCAGCGCCACAGGGAACTACGAGCAGTACTTC. Translating gives CASSATGNYEQYF.

This chain connects TRBV7-9 to TRBJ1-1, with unresolved D. The germline CDR1 and CDR2 sequences are SEHNR and FQNEAQ (reference sequence). V lost 0 bases and J lost 0, with 5 bases in between. The CDR3 is 14 residues long. The CDR3 DNA sequence: TGTGCCAGCAGCTTAGCGTCAATGAACACTGAAGCTTTCTTT. Amino acid sequence: CASSLASMNTEAFF. Using reference TRBV7-9 and TRBJ1-1 for the parts outside the CDR3, the full variable domain is DTGVSQNPRHKITKRGQNVTFRCDPISEHNRLYWYRQTLGQGPEFLTYFQNEAQLEKSRLLSDRFSAERPKGSFSTLEIQRTEQGDSAMYLCASSLASMNTEAFFGQGTRLTVV.

The V gene is TRBV6-4, the J gene TRBJ2-1, with a possible D match to TRBD1 (7 bases). Germline V gene lookup returns CDR1 MRHNA and CDR2 SNTAGT. V was trimmed by 5 bases and J by 10 bases, leaving 18 bases between them. CDR3 length equals 14 residues. The CDR3 loop reads CASSQGGGRTEQFF. The CDR3 coding sequence is TGTGCCAGCAGTCAGGGGGGCGGTCGAACCGAGCAGTTCTTC.

The chain recombines TRBV5-4 with TRBJ1-1; D is perhaps TRBD1 (5 bases). Trimming removed 0 bases from V and 3 bases from J, with 15 bases in between. The germline CDR1 and CDR2 sequences are SGHNT and YYREEE (reference sequence). The CDR3 extends over 16 amino acids. CDR3 sequence reads: CASSLVLLTDHTEAFF. CDR3 DNA: TGTGCCAGCAGCTTGGTCCTTTTGACAGACCACACTGAAGCTTTCTTT.

The V and J genes are TRBV19 and TRBJ2-7, with D perhaps matching TRBD2 (6 bases). CDR1 LNHDA and CDR2 SQIVND come from the germline V gene (reference sequence). Deletions cut 2 bases from V and 12 bases from J, with 17 bases between. The CDR3 covers 13 residues. The CDR3 DNA sequence: TGTGCCAGTAGTATAACGGGAGCGAGGGTCTGGTACTTC. It specifies CASSITGARVWYF.

The V and J genes are TRBV7-9 and TRBJ1-2; D gene uncertain. Germline V gene data show CDR1 as SEHNR and CDR2 as FQNEAQ (reference sequence). Trimming took off 0 bases at V and 0 bases at J, with 11 bases between the two ends. The length of the CDR3 is 16 residues. In DNA form, the CDR3 reads TGTGCCAGCAGCTTAGCGGTAGACGAGGCTAACTATGGCTACACCTTC. Protein product: CASSLAVDEANYGYTF. Based on the CDR3 plus reference TRBV7-9 and TRBJ1-2, the full variable domain is DTGVSQNPRHKITKRGQNVTFRCDPISEHNRLYWYRQTLGQGPEFLTYFQNEAQLEKSRLLSDRFSAERPKGSFSTLEIQRTEQGDSAMYLCASSLAVDEANYGYTFGSGTRLTVV.

The V gene is TRBV25-1, the J gene TRBJ1-6; no reliable D call. The V gene's germline CDR1 is MGHDK and CDR2 SYGVNS. The CDR3 is made up of 14 amino acids. Trimming pared 6 bases from V and 5 bases from J, leaving 11 bases between. CDR3: CASRSGYDNSPLHF. CDR3 in DNA: TGTGCCAGCAGATCGGGATACGATAATTCACCCCTCCACTTT.

The chain joins TRBV6-5 to TRBJ2-7, with 7 bases identical to TRBD1. This CDR3 contains 14 residues. Germline loops: CDR1 MNHEY, CDR2 SVGAGI. The junction had 11 bases not matched to a gene; V was cut back by 5 bases and J by 7 bases. CDR3 sequence: CASSRGQSSEEQYF. The CDR3 bases are TGTGCCAGCAGTCGGGGACAGTCGTCAGAAGAGCAGTACTTC.